The 4 T cell receptor beta chains below were found in one sample sequenced in a study of shared clonotypes between healthy human individuals. Clones were sequenced by immunoSEQ multiplex PCR, and TCRdb holds only the in-frame ones, with some missing. Among 900,000 to 1,200,000 clones listed, about four fifths were seen once. Sequences were obtained from memory CD4+ T cells from PBMCs. Subset described: CD45RA-negative fraction. The receptors come from a young man in good health. Some clones in this sample may be carry-over from other donors' samples.

The V call is TRBV28, the J call TRBJ1-2; D is perhaps TRBD1 (5 bases). V lost 6 bases, J lost 5 bases, and 13 bases lay in between. The CDR3 consists of 13 residues. CDR1 is MDHEN and CDR2 is SYDVKM in the germline V gene. The CDR3 DNA is TGTGCCAGCAGCCGGACACCTCTATATGGCTACACCTTC. This encodes CASSRTPLYGYTF.

The chain uses TRBV5-5 and TRBJ2-3, with 15 bases identical to TRBD2. Trimming cost V 1 base and J 7 bases; bases outside gene matches: 7. Germline V lookup: CDR1 SGHKS, CDR2 YYEKEE (reference sequence). This CDR3 spans 17 amino acids. Here the CDR3 reads CASSLTGTSGRLNTQYF. The CDR3 coding sequence is TGTGCCAGCAGCTTGACCGGGACTAGCGGGAGGCTAAATACGCAGTATTTT.

The chain links TRBV9 to TRBJ2-3; TRBD2 agrees at 11 bases. The CDR3 has 17 amino acids. The ends lost 3 bases at V and 0 bases at J; junction bases unmatched: 6. CDR1 is SGDLS, CDR2 YYNGEE, per germline. DNA of the CDR3: TGTGCCAGCAGCGCCACTAGCGGGAGCTTTAGCACAGATACGCAGTATTTT. Translated: CASSATSGSFSTDTQYF.

The gene calls are TRBV7-9 and TRBJ2-3, with 13 bases lining up with TRBD2. This CDR3 has 16 residues. V shed 5 bases, J shed 2 bases, and the junction held 4 bases outside the gene matches. The germline V gene encodes CDR1 SEHNR and CDR2 FQNEAQ (reference sequence). CDR3 DNA sequence: TGTGCCAGCAGCCCGGGACTAGCGGGGCACACAGATACGCAGTATTTT. As protein: CASSPGLAGHTDTQYF.